This passage covers 28 T cell receptor beta chains from one sample sequenced in a study of cytomegalovirus exposure and HLA in healthy donors. Use of 60 Vbeta and 13 Jbeta primers characterized the PCR. Using immunoSEQ multiplex PCR, the repertoire was profiled, and TCRdb retains in-frame clones only, with some absent. This repertoire shows under 150,000 clones, about 76% found once; its top ten account for 0.6% to 0.7%. Sequencing used PBMCs. The receptors here all came from a man aged 18 to 30 in good health and CMV-seronegative.

The chain joins TRBV6-5 to TRBJ2-7; D might be TRBD1 (5 bases). CDR1 and CDR2 from the germline V gene are MNHEY and SVGAGI. Trimming left V 6 bases short and J 0 bases short, with 12 bases between. This CDR3 spans 14 amino acids. The CDR3 reads CASSDDRYSYEQYF. The CDR3, as DNA: TGTGCCAGCAGCGATGACAGATACTCCTACGAGCAGTACTTC.

The genes are TRBV4-3 and TRBJ1-1; possibly TRBD1 for D (6 bases). CDR3 length equals 17 residues. Germline V gives CDR1 LGHNA, CDR2 YSLEER. V was shortened by 5 bases and J by 1 base, with 20 bases between the two germline ends. The CDR3 region has the DNA TGCGCCAGCAGCTACAGGACCTTGTACAGGGAGAACACTGAAGCTTTCTTT. Encoded protein: CASSYRTLYRENTEAFF.

The chain is built from TRBV7-2 and TRBJ1-1; maybe TRBD1 (5 bases). Germline V CDR1 and CDR2: SGHTA, FQGNSA. The CDR3 is made up of 20 amino acids. The germline V and J ends were trimmed by 0 bases and 3 bases, with 26 bases remaining between them. The CDR3 DNA follows: TGTGCCAGCAGCTTAGCGCGAAAAGGGACTCGCCCTTGGGGACACACTGAAGCTTTCTTT. It encodes CASSLARKGTRPWGHTEAFF.

The V and J genes are TRBV7-9 and TRBJ2-1, with a tentative D call TRBD1 (6 bases). CDR3 length: 18 amino acids. Germline CDR1 SEHNR, CDR2 FQNEAQ (reference sequence). Between the trimmed V and J ends, which lost 7 bases and 0 bases, there was a span of 22 bases. Here the CDR3 DNA reads TGTGCCAGCACCCTTTCCAGGGGCTCTGGCTACTCCTACAATGAGCAGTTCTTC. Its translation: CASTLSRGSGYSYNEQFF.

The chain carries TRBV11-3 and TRBJ2-7; D is possibly TRBD2 (7 bases). The CDR3 sequence is 12 residues long. Trimming cost V 5 bases and J 5 bases, with 10 bases left between them. Germline lookup yields CDR1 SGHNT and CDR2 YENEEA. The CDR3 nucleotides read TGTGCCAGCAGCCCCGGGGGGCACGAGCAGTACTTC. Encoded protein: CASSPGGHEQYF.

The genes are TRBV21-1 and TRBJ1-5; TRBD1 is the table's D call, not checked against the DNA. TRBV21-1 is designated a pseudogene. CDR3 size: 15 residues. Here the CDR3 reads CASSRTGEGNQPQHF. The CDR3 DNA follows: TGTGCCAGCAGCAGGACAGGGGAAGGCAATCAGCCCCAGCATTTT.

The V call is TRBV6-5, the J call TRBJ2-1; TRBD1 might be the D (5 bases). Trimming stripped 10 bases from V and 4 bases from J, with 8 bases between. The CDR3 is made up of 11 amino acids. Germline CDR1 MNHEY, CDR2 SVGAGI. The CDR3 DNA is TGTGCCACCTACAGGTACAATGAGCAGTTCTTC. Translation: CATYRYNEQFF.

V gene TRBV10-1 combines with J gene TRBJ1-6; no firm D call. Germline V lookup: CDR1 WNHNN, CDR2 SYGVQD (reference sequence). V lost 0 bases, J lost 7 bases, and 4 bases lay in between. The CDR3 extends over 13 amino acids. In DNA form, the CDR3 reads TGCGCCAGCAGTGAGTCGCGGAATTCACCCCTCCACTTT. It yields the protein CASSESRNSPLHF.

V usage is TRBV7-2 and J usage is TRBJ1-3, with D perhaps TRBD1 (6 bases). V gave up 6 bases and J gave up 2 bases, with 17 bases separating them. This CDR3 comprises 16 residues. Germline V gene data show CDR1 as SGHTA and CDR2 as FQGNSA. In DNA form, the CDR3 reads TGTGCCAGCAGTCCTAGTCTCTCAGGGGCTGGAAACACCATATATTTT. Translation: CASSPSLSGAGNTIYF.

V usage is TRBV5-6 and J usage is TRBJ1-1; D not resolved. The V gene's germline CDR1 is SGHDT and CDR2 YYEEEE. Trimming cost V 4 bases and J 2 bases, with 21 bases left between them. CDR3 length: 17 residues. CDR3 residues: CASSPDGGPMSNTEAFF. The DNA of the CDR3 is TGTGCCAGCAGCCCTGATGGAGGCCCAATGTCCAACACTGAAGCTTTCTTT.

This clone occurred a few times. This chain links TRBV30 with TRBJ2-1; maybe TRBD1 (5 bases). The germline V gene has CDR1 GTSNPN and CDR2 SVGIG (reference sequence). The ends were cut back, 5 bases at V and 5 bases at J, with 7 bases in the middle. This CDR3 has 11 amino acids. CDR3 sequence: CAWAQDNEQFF. The CDR3 DNA reads TGTGCCTGGGCACAGGACAATGAGCAGTTCTTC.

This chain connects TRBV14 to TRBJ2-2; 7 positions match TRBD1. V shed 3 bases and J 5 bases; nucleotides not matched to a gene: 6. The CDR3 runs to 15 residues. Germline-derived CDR1 and CDR2 are SGHDN and FVKESK. DNA for the CDR3: TGTGCCAGCAGCCATTTGGACAGGTTTACCGGGGAGCTGTTTTTT. Translating gives CASSHLDRFTGELFF. Variable domain in full (rest from reference TRBV14 and TRBJ2-2): EAGVTQFPSHSVIEKGQTVTLRCDPISGHDNLYWYRRVMGKEIKFLLHFVKESKQDESGMPNNRFLAERTGGTYSTLKVQPAELEDSGVYFCASSHLDRFTGELFFGEGSRLTVL.

This clone was counted once. This rearrangement joins TRBV6-6 to TRBJ1-2; 7 positions match TRBD1. The germline CDR1 and CDR2 sequences are MNHNY and SVGAGI (reference sequence). After removal of 5 bases from V and 4 bases from J, the junction contained 13 bases not matched to a gene. This CDR3 is 16 amino acids long. The CDR3 region has the DNA TGTGCCAGCAGTGGACCGAAGGGGGCGCAGACCTATGGCTACACCTTC. This gives the protein CASSGPKGAQTYGYTF.

This rearrangement joins TRBV7-8 to TRBJ2-3; TRBD1 matches at 8 bases. CDR1 and CDR2 (germline): SGHVS, FQNEAQ. The CDR3 is made up of 14 amino acids. The ends lost 4 bases at V and 4 bases at J; junction bases unmatched: 4. The CDR3 loop reads CASSSDRVADTQYF. The CDR3 DNA sequence: TGTGCCAGCAGCTCGGACAGGGTGGCAGATACGCAGTATTTT.

The rearrangement uses TRBV25-1 and TRBJ1-6, with D possibly being TRBD1 (5 bases). Germline V lookup: CDR1 MGHDK, CDR2 SYGVNS. The V end was cut by 4 bases, the J end by 4 bases, with 14 bases between. This CDR3 is built from 16 residues. CDR3 region: CASSGRGGKYNSPLHF. In DNA form, the CDR3 reads TGTGCCAGCAGTGGCCGGGGGGGAAAGTATAATTCACCCCTCCACTTT.

The chain recombines TRBV7-9 with TRBJ2-7; maybe TRBD2 (7 bases). The V end was cut by 8 bases, the J end by 2 bases, with 16 bases between. Germline V gene data show CDR1 as SEHNR and CDR2 as FQNEAQ (reference sequence). CDR3 size: 14 residues. CDR3 in amino acids: CASGGRTRTYEQYF. The CDR3 DNA follows: TGTGCCAGCGGGGGGCGGACTAGGACCTACGAGCAGTACTTC.

This clone appeared a few times. The chain couples TRBV18 to TRBJ2-3, with unresolved D. In germline, CDR1 is KGHSH, CDR2 LQKENI. This CDR3 region has 14 residues. Between the trimmed V and J ends, which lost 0 bases and 4 bases, there was a span of 8 bases. The DNA for the CDR3 is TGTGCCAGCTCACCACCGGTCCGGTCAGATACGCAGTATTTT. It translates to CASSPPVRSDTQYF.

The V gene is TRBV5-1, the J gene TRBJ1-2; 9 positions match TRBD1. The CDR3 extends over 14 amino acids. V dropped 4 bases and J dropped 8; count of bases not matched to a gene: 9. In germline, CDR1 is SGHRS, CDR2 YFSETQ. The CDR3 is CASSHRDRARGYTF. DNA for the CDR3: TGCGCCAGCAGCCACCGGGACAGGGCTAGAGGCTACACCTTC.

The chain joins TRBV5-1 to TRBJ2-1; a weak D match, TRBD1 (6 bases). Trimming left V 8 bases short and J 4 bases short, with 16 bases between. CDR1 and CDR2 (germline): SGHRS, YFSETQ. The CDR3 length is 14 residues. CDR3 in amino acids: CASGVGTIYNEQFF. The CDR3 DNA reads TGCGCCAGTGGGGTTGGGACAATATACAATGAGCAGTTCTTC.

This clone was seen more than once but under ten times. The V gene is TRBV27, the J gene TRBJ1-1; D may be TRBD1 (5 bases). CDR3 size: 12 residues. In germline, CDR1 is MNHEY, CDR2 SMNVEV (reference sequence). V lost 10 bases to trimming and J lost 3 bases, with 12 bases between them. The CDR3 sequence is CATYRSDTEAFF. The CDR3 nucleotides are TGTGCCACGTACAGGTCGGACACTGAAGCTTTCTTT.

This chain uses TRBV7-9 with TRBJ2-3; 7 nucleotides agree with TRBD1. Looked up from germline, CDR1 is SEHNR and CDR2 is FQNEAQ (reference sequence). The trim removed 5 bases at V and 1 base at J, leaving 9 bases unmatched. This CDR3 is 16 amino acids long. CDR3 sequence (DNA): TGTGCCAGCAGCAAGCTAACCGGGACAGGCACAGATACGCAGTATTTT. It codes for CASSKLTGTGTDTQYF.

The V gene is TRBV11-2, the J gene TRBJ2-1; D gene uncertain. Germline V gene sequence: CDR1 SGHAT, CDR2 FQNNGV. The CDR3 runs 16 residues. Trimming took off 2 bases at V and 0 bases at J, with 11 bases between the two ends. CDR3 coding DNA: TGTGCCAGCAGCTTAAGGCGGATACTCTCCTACAATGAGCAGTTCTTC. As protein: CASSLRRILSYNEQFF. The full variable domain, rest sourced from reference TRBV11-2 and TRBJ2-1, is EAGVAQSPRYKIIEKRQSVAFWCNPISGHATLYWYQQILGQGPKLLIQFQNNGVVDDSQLPKDRFSAERLKGVDSTLKIQPAKLEDSAVYLCASSLRRILSYNEQFFGPGTRLTVL.

The chain combines TRBV5-1 with TRBJ1-1, with D perhaps TRBD1 (6 bases). With 5 bases removed from V and 7 bases from J, the gap between germline ends came to 12 bases. The germline CDR1 and CDR2 sequences are SGHRS and YFSETQ. The CDR3 runs 12 residues. CDR3: CASSQPGVEAFF. The CDR3 DNA reads as TGCGCCAGCAGTCAACCAGGGGTTGAAGCTTTCTTT.

The gene calls are TRBV4-3 and TRBJ2-1, with TRBD2 matching 7 bases. With 0 bases clipped from V and 4 bases from J, the junction kept 9 bases outside the gene matches. This CDR3 is 17 amino acids long. Germline-derived CDR1 and CDR2 are LGHNA and YSLEER. CDR3 in amino acids: CASSQDWSSGAYNEQFF. The CDR3 DNA sequence: TGCGCCAGCAGCCAAGACTGGTCTAGCGGTGCATACAATGAGCAGTTCTTC.

V and J are TRBV7-2 and TRBJ2-7; 10 nucleotides agree with TRBD2. V lost 3 bases and J lost 3; bases outside the gene matches: 5. This CDR3 has 15 amino acids. Germline values: CDR1 SGHTA, CDR2 FQGNSA. CDR3 coding DNA: TGTGCCAGCAGCTTCAAACTAGCGGGAAACTACGAGCAGTACTTC. It encodes CASSFKLAGNYEQYF.

The chain links TRBV9 to TRBJ2-2, with 15 bases that match TRBD2. The CDR3 has 19 amino acids. V lost 3 bases to trimming and J lost 5 bases; unmatched junction nucleotides: 11. Germline CDR1 is SGDLS and CDR2 is YYNGEE. The DNA for the CDR3 is TGTGCCAGCAGCGGCGGACCGGGACTAGCGGGGGGAAGTACCGGGGAGCTGTTTTTT. As protein: CASSGGPGLAGGSTGELFF. The entire variable domain, with the rest obtained from reference TRBV9 and TRBJ2-2, is as follows: DSGVTQTPKHLITATGQRVTLRCSPRSGDLSVYWYQQSLDQGLQFLIQYYNGEERAKGNILERFSAQQFPDLHSELNLSSLELGDSALYFCASSGGPGLAGGSTGELFFGEGSRLTVL.

The chain has TRBV6-6 and TRBJ2-4, with TRBD1 as a possible D gene (6 bases). Trimming left V 7 bases short and J 7 bases short, with 17 bases between. This CDR3 has 14 amino acids. Germline V gene sequence: CDR1 MNHNY, CDR2 SVGAGI (reference sequence). As DNA, the CDR3 is TGTGCCAGCACCCTAACAGGGAAGGTGAACATTCAGTACTTC. The encoded protein is CASTLTGKVNIQYF.

The chain is built from TRBV2 and TRBJ1-2, with no clear D. Germline CDR1 and CDR2: SNHLY and FYNNEI. This CDR3 contains 12 residues. With 3 bases removed from V and 5 bases from J, the gap between germline ends came to 7 bases. CDR3 nucleotide sequence: TGTGCCAGCAGTGAGACCGGGTATGGCTACACCTTC. Translated: CASSETGYGYTF.